This T cell receptor beta chain was captured in a study of post-analysis software for immune sequencing data. The germline CDR1 and CDR2 sequences are DFQATT and SNEGSKA (reference sequence). The CDR3 totals 15 residues. Trimming stripped 5 bases from V and 0 bases from J, with 16 bases between. This clonotype has a handful of counts. Its antigen remains unknown. Unique molecular identifiers featured in each of the TCR beta cDNA libraries. Using its own MiXCR run on the PCR reads, TCRdb lists one record per CDR3 protein. Found here are approximately 630,000 distinct CDR3 sequences, 55% to 60% of them singletons; the top ten hold around 11%. Study-wide findings and caveats: Compared with controls, patients had more of five or six TRBV segments, including TRBV5-6, TRBV5-1 and TRBV20-1.

The chain carries TRBV20-1 and TRBJ2-5; D is tentatively TRBD1 or TRBD2 (5 bases each). The sample consisted of blood. The sequence was obtained from a girl aged 2 to 9 with multiple sclerosis. The CDR3 nucleotides read TGCAGTGCTCCTCTCCGGGGCTTGTACCAAGAGACCCAGTACTTC. Its protein product is CSAPLRGLYQETQYF.